This T cell receptor (beta chain) was obtained from a study of response to subunit inactivated influenza vaccine. Of note for this clonotype: No antigen is known for it.

Findings and caveats of the study: Only a handful of new T cells, the authors suggested, are recruited with each seasonal influenza vaccination.

J gave up 11 bases and V 5 bases, and 8 bases lay outside the gene matches. Germline V gene sequence: CDR1 SGHVS, CDR2 FQNEAQ. This CDR3 contains 12 residues. One entry per CDR3 protein, called by TCRdb with MiXCR from the RT-PCR reads. Of 150,000 to 200,000 distinct CDR3 sequences listed, about a tenth were seen once; the top ten hold roughly 12%. Sequencing was performed on non-naive T cells sorted from PBMCs, taken 45 days after vaccination. The origin of this receptor is a man in his fifties who received an inactivated influenza vaccine. The chain uses TRBV7-8 and TRBJ1-1; 7 bases agree with TRBD1. CDR3 nucleotides: TGTGCCAGCAGCACAGACAGGGTGGGGGCTTTCTTT. Its translation: CASSTDRVGAFF.